This T cell receptor (beta chain) was found in a study of T cell clonality in common variable immunodeficiency. The CDR3 consists of 13 residues. The germline gives CDR1 SGHTA, CDR2 FQGNSA. V was shortened by 2 bases and J by 1 base, with 5 bases between the two germline ends. This clone was seen many times. Sequencing ends 3 residues short of the CDR3 end; the germline J gene provides the rest. Clones were read by immunoSEQ multiplex PCR, and TCRdb kept only the in-frame ones, dropping some. Observed in the sample are tens of thousands of clones, none of them singletons. This clonotype was obtained from a person aged 18 to 70 in good health. The chain uses TRBV7-2 and TRBJ1-1, with D unresolved. The specimen sequenced was peripheral blood mononuclear cells. CDR3 DNA (partial): TGTGCCAGCAGCTTATACTGGAACACTGAA. This gives the protein CASSLYWNTE. The CDR3 as a whole reads CASSLYWNTEAFF.